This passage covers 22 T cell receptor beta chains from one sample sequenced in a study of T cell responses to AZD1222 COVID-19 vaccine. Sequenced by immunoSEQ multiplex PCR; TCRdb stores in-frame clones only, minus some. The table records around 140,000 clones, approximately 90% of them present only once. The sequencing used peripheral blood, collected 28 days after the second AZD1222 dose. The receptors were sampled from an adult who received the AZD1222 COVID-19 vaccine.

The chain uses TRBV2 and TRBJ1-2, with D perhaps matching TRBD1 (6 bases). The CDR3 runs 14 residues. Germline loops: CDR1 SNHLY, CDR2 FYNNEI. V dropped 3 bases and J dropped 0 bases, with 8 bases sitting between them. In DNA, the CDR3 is TGTGCCAGCAGTGATCGGACAGCTAACTATGGCTACACCTTC. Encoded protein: CASSDRTANYGYTF.

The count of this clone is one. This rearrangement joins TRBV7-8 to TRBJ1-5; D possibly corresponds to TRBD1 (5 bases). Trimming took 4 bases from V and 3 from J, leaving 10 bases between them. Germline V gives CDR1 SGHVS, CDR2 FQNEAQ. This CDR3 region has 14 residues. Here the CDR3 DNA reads TGTGCCAGCAGCTACGGGACGGACAATCAGCCCCAGCATTTT. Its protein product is CASSYGTDNQPQHF.

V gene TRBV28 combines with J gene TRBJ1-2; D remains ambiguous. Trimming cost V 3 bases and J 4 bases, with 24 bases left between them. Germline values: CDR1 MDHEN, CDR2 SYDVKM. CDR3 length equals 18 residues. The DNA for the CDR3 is TGTGCCAGCAGTTTCCCGGGATCCACGAGGTCCATATCCTATGGCTACACCTTC. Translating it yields CASSFPGSTRSISYGYTF.

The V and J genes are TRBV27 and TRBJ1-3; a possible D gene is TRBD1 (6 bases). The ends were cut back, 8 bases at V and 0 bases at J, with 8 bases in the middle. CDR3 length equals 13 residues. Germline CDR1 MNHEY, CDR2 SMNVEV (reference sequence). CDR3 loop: CASWGPSGNTIYF. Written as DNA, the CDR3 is TGTGCCAGCTGGGGGCCCTCTGGAAACACCATATATTTT.

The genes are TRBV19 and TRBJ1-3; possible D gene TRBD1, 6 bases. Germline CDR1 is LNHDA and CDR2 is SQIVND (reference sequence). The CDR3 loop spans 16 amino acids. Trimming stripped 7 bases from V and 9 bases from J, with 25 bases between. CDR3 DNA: TGTGCCAGTACCTCTAACGTATACGGGACATATGCCACCATATATTTT. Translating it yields CASTSNVYGTYATIYF.

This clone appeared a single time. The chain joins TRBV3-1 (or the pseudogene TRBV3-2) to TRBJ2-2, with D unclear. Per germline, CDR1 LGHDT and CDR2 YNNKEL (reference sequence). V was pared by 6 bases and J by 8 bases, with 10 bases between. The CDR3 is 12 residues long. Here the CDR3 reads CASRDTEGELFF. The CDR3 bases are TGTGCCAGCAGAGACACTGAAGGGGAGCTGTTTTTT.

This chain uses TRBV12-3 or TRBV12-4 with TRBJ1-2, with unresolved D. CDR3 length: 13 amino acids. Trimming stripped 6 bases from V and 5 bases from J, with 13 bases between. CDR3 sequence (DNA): TGTGCCAGCAGCTTATCCCAAATTTATGGCTACACCTTC. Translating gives CASSLSQIYGYTF.

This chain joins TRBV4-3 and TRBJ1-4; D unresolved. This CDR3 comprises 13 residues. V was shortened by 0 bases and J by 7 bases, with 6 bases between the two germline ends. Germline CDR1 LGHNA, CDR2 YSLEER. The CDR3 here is CASSQDRSEKLFF. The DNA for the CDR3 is TGCGCCAGCAGCCAAGATCGTAGTGAAAAACTGTTTTTT.

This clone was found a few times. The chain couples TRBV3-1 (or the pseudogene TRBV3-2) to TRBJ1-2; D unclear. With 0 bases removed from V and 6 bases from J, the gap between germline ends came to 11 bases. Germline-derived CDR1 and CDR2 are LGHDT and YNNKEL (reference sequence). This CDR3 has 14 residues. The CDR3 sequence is CASSQEGSMHGYTF. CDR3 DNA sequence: TGTGCCAGCAGCCAAGAGGGTAGTATGCATGGCTACACCTTC.

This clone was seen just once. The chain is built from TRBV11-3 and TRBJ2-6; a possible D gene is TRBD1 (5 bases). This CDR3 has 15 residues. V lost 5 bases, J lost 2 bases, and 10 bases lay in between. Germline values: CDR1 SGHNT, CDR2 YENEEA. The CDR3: CASSTRVPGANVLTF. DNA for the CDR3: TGTGCCAGCAGCACCAGGGTACCTGGGGCCAACGTCCTGACTTTC.

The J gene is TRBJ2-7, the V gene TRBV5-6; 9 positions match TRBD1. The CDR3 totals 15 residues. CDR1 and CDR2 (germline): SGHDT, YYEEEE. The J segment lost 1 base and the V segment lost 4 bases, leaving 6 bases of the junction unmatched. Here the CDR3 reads CASSRDRVRSYEQYF. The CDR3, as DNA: TGTGCCAGCAGCAGGGACAGGGTCAGGTCCTACGAGCAGTACTTC.

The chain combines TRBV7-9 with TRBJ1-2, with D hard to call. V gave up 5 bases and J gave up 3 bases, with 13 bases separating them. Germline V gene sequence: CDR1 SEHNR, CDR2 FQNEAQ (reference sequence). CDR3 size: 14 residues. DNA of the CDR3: TGTGCCAGCAGCGCCCCTTTGAAACACTATGGCTACACCTTC. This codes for CASSAPLKHYGYTF. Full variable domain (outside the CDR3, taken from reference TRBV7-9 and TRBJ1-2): DTGVSQNPRHKITKRGQNVTFRCDPISEHNRLYWYRQTLGQGPEFLTYFQNEAQLEKSRLLSDRFSAERPKGSFSTLEIQRTEQGDSAMYLCASSAPLKHYGYTFGSGTRLTVV.

CDR3 sequence: CASSPGTSGRAVDTQYF. The CDR3 DNA is TGTGCCAGCAGCCCCGGGACTAGCGGGAGGGCGGTGGATACGCAGTATTTT. This chain joins TRBV11-3 and TRBJ2-3, with 16 positions matching TRBD2. The J segment lost 6 bases and the V segment lost 5 bases, leaving 8 bases of the junction unmatched. The CDR3 is made up of 17 amino acids. CDR1 and CDR2 from the germline V gene are SGHNT and YENEEA.

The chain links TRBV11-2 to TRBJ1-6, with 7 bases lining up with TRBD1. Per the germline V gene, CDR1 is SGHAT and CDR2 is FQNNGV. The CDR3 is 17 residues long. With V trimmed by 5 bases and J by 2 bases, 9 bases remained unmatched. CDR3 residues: CASSATEGQPYNSPLHF. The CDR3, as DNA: TGTGCCAGCAGCGCCACAGAGGGACAGCCCTATAATTCACCCCTCCACTTT.

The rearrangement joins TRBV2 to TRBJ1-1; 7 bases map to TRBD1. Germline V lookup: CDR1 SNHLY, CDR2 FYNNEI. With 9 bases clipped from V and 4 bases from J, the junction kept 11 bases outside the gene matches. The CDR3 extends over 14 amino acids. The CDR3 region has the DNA TGTGCCAGGGGACAGCTAGGACGTACCACTGAAGCTTTCTTT. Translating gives CARGQLGRTTEAFF.

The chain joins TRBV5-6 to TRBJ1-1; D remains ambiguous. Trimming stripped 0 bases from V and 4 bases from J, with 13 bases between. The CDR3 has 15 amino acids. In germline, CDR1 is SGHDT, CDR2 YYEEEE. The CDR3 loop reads CASSLDVFEGTEAFF. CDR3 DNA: TGTGCCAGCAGCTTGGACGTCTTCGAGGGCACTGAAGCTTTCTTT.

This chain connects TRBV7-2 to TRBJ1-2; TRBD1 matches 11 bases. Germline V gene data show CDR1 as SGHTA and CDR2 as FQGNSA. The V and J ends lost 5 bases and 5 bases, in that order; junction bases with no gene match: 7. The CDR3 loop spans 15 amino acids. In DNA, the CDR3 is TGTGCCAGCAGCGTAGGACAGGGGGCCCAATATGGCTACACCTTC. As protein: CASSVGQGAQYGYTF.

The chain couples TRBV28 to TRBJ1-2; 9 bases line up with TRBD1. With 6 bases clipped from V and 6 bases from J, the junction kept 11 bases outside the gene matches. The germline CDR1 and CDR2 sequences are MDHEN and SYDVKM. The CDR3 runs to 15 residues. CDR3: CASRSRGTGFHGYTF. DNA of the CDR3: TGTGCCAGCAGATCACGGGGGACAGGGTTCCATGGCTACACCTTC.

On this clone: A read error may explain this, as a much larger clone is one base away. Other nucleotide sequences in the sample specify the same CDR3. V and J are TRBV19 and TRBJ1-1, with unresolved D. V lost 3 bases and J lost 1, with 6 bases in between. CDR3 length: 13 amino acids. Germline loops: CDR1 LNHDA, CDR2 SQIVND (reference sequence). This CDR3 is CASSIGRNTEAFF. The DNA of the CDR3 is TGTGCCAGTAGTATTGGGCGGAACACTGAAGCTTTCTTT.

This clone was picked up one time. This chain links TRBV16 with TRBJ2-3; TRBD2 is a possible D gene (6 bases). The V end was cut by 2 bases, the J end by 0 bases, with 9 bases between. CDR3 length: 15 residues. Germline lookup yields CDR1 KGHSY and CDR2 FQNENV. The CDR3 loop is CASSQLSGSTDTQYF. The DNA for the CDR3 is TGTGCCAGCAGCCAACTGAGCGGGAGCACAGATACGCAGTATTTT.

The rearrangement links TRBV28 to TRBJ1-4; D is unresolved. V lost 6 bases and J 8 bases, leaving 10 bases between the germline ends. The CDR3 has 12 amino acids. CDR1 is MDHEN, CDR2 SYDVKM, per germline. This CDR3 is CASSRTGEKLFF. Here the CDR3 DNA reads TGTGCCAGCAGCCGTACGGGGGAAAAACTGTTTTTT.

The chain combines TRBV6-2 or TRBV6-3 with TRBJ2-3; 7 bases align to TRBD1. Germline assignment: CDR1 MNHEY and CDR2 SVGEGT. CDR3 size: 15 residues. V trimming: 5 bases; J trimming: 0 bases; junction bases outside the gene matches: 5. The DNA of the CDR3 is TGTGCCAGCAGTCGCGGACAGGCTAGCACAGATACGCAGTATTTT. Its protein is CASSRGQASTDTQYF.